These 24 T cell receptor beta chains share one sample of origin, sequenced in a study of shared clonotypes between healthy human individuals. Only in-frame clones appear in the TCRdb table, and some are missing; sequencing was by immunoSEQ multiplex PCR. The table records 2 million to 3 million clones, approximately 93% of them present only once. Sequencing was done on a sample of naive CD4+ T cells from PBMCs. This sample's subset: CD45RA+ positively selected. These receptors all come from a man between 18 and 35 years old in good health. Some clones in this sample may be carry-over from other donors' samples.

The rearrangement links TRBV28 to TRBJ2-7; 10 bases are a match to TRBD1. The CDR3 sequence is 16 residues long. Looked up from germline, CDR1 is MDHEN and CDR2 is SYDVKM. The V segment lost 6 bases and the J segment 4 bases; nucleotides outside the gene matches: 12. The CDR3 DNA follows: TGTGCCAGCAGCCCACTGGGACAGGGGACCTATTACGAGCAGTACTTC. Its protein product is CASSPLGQGTYYEQYF. Variable domain in full (rest from reference TRBV28 and TRBJ2-7): DVKVTQSSRYLVKRTGEKVFLECVQDMDHENMFWYRQDPGLGLRLIYFSYDVKMKEKGDIPEGYSVSREKKERFSLILESASTNQTSMYLCASSPLGQGTYYEQYFGPGTRLTVT.

This sequence joins TRBV7-8 and TRBJ2-2, with TRBD1 matching 10 bases. The V gene end was trimmed by 5 bases and the J gene end by 0 bases; junction bases not matched to a gene: 9. Germline V gene lookup returns CDR1 SGHVS and CDR2 FQNEAQ. The CDR3 spans 18 residues. As DNA, the CDR3 is TGTGCCAGCAGCGTAAGGGACAGGGGTCAGACGAACACCGGGGAGCTGTTTTTT. Translation: CASSVRDRGQTNTGELFF.

The chain couples TRBV5-1 to TRBJ2-1, with D perhaps matching TRBD1 or TRBD2 (5 bases each). V was shortened by 5 bases and J by 8 bases, with 17 bases between the two germline ends. The germline V gene encodes CDR1 SGHRS and CDR2 YFSETQ. The CDR3 is made up of 14 amino acids. This CDR3 is CASRDARGADEQFF. In DNA, the CDR3 is TGCGCCAGCAGGGATGCACGAGGGGCAGATGAGCAGTTCTTC.

The CDR3 spells CASRRGLANYGYTF. CDR3 nucleotides: TGTGCCAGCAGAAGGGGCTTAGCTAACTATGGCTACACCTTC. The gene calls are TRBV28 and TRBJ1-2, with a weak D call TRBD1 (5 bases). Germline V CDR1 and CDR2: MDHEN, SYDVKM. Between the trimmed V and J ends, which lost 6 bases and 0 bases, there was a span of 11 bases. CDR3 length equals 14 residues.

The chain links TRBV11-1 to TRBJ1-5, with D possibly TRBD1 on 6 matching bases. V dropped 2 bases and J dropped 1 base, with 18 bases sitting between them. CDR1 and CDR2 (germline): SGHAT, FQDESV (reference sequence). The CDR3 spans 18 residues. CDR3 protein: CASSLRWGAGRSNQPQHF. Here the CDR3 DNA reads TGTGCCAGCAGCTTAAGGTGGGGGGCAGGTCGAAGCAATCAGCCCCAGCATTTT.

The chain recombines TRBV7-9 with TRBJ2-3; 9 bases are a match to TRBD2. The V segment lost 11 bases and the J segment 8 bases; nucleotides outside the gene matches: 11. The germline V gene encodes CDR1 SEHNR and CDR2 FQNEAQ (reference sequence). The CDR3 extends over 13 amino acids. The CDR3 DNA reads as TGTGCCCCCGAGGTAGCGGGAGATGGTACGCAGTATTTT. This gives the protein CAPEVAGDGTQYF. The full variable domain, completed using reference TRBV7-9 and TRBJ2-3, is DTGVSQNPRHKITKRGQNVTFRCDPISEHNRLYWYRQTLGQGPEFLTYFQNEAQLEKSRLLSDRFSAERPKGSFSTLEIQRTEQGDSAMYLCAPEVAGDGTQYFGPGTRLTVL.

The rearrangement links TRBV19 to TRBJ2-3, with TRBD2 identical over 8 bases. The CDR3 covers 17 residues. Germline CDR1 is LNHDA and CDR2 is SQIVND (reference sequence). Trimming removed 3 bases from V and 2 bases from J; junction bases left unmatched: 10. The CDR3 nucleotides are TGTGCCAGTAGTATCTTTGCGGGAGGCACCCCCACAGATACGCAGTATTTT. Translated: CASSIFAGGTPTDTQYF.

The V and J genes are TRBV5-5 and TRBJ1-5; maybe TRBD1 (5 bases). Germline V gene sequence: CDR1 SGHKS, CDR2 YYEKEE (reference sequence). The CDR3 has 14 residues. V shed 0 bases and J shed 7 bases, with 11 bases lying between them. CDR3 amino acids: CASSLVSGGQPQHF. The CDR3 coding sequence is TGTGCCAGCAGCTTGGTGTCTGGGGGGCAGCCCCAGCATTTT.

A single count supports this clone. The V call is TRBV30, the J call TRBJ2-2; a possible D gene is TRBD1 (6 bases). V was clipped by 3 bases and J by 7 bases, with 9 bases between them. CDR3 length: 12 amino acids. Germline lookup yields CDR1 GTSNPN and CDR2 SVGIG (reference sequence). The DNA for the CDR3 is TGTGCCTGGAGCGCAGGGGACGGGGAGCTGTTTTTT. It encodes CAWSAGDGELFF.

The chain links TRBV5-8 to TRBJ2-1; 12 bases match TRBD2. CDR3 length: 16 residues. The V and J ends lost 5 bases and 8 bases, in that order; junction bases with no gene match: 11. Germline assignment: CDR1 SGHTS and CDR2 YDEGEE. The CDR3 DNA reads as TGTGCCAGCAGTTTGAGAACTAGCGGGAGGCCCCATGAGCAGTTCTTC. This sequence encodes CASSLRTSGRPHEQFF.

The chain is built from TRBV5-4 and TRBJ2-1; a weak D match, TRBD2 (6 bases). The V and J ends lost 4 bases and 7 bases respectively, with 12 bases between them. Germline loops: CDR1 SGHNT, CDR2 YYREEE (reference sequence). The CDR3 consists of 13 residues. CDR3 sequence: CASSTGEANEQFF. CDR3 sequence (DNA): TGTGCCAGCAGCACGGGGGAAGCGAATGAGCAGTTCTTC.

This clone showed up just once. The rearrangement uses TRBV27 and TRBJ2-1, with 7 bases matching TRBD2. From germline, CDR1 is MNHEY and CDR2 SMNVEV (reference sequence). V lost 5 bases and J lost 7; bases outside the gene matches: 17. The CDR3 runs 17 residues. This chain's CDR3 is CASSPTPLAEAGNEQFF. The CDR3 nucleotides read TGTGCCAGCAGTCCAACCCCTCTAGCGGAGGCGGGTAATGAGCAGTTCTTC.

The chain carries TRBV28 and TRBJ1-2; D gene unclear. CDR3 length: 15 amino acids. Germline loops: CDR1 MDHEN, CDR2 SYDVKM. V shed 7 bases and J shed 1 base, with 16 bases lying between them. The CDR3 DNA reads as TGTGCCAGCACCAGTCTAGGGCCCGGTAACTATGGCTACACCTTC. The encoded protein is CASTSLGPGNYGYTF.

The chain is built from TRBV2 and TRBJ2-6; D might be TRBD1 (6 bases). The length of the CDR3 is 17 residues. The V and J ends lost 5 bases and 4 bases respectively, with 18 bases between them. CDR1 is SNHLY, CDR2 FYNNEI, per germline. CDR3 sequence reads: CASSPLLQGPGANVLTF. The CDR3 DNA reads as TGTGCCAGCAGTCCATTATTACAGGGACCCGGGGCCAACGTCCTGACTTTC.

The chain combines TRBV28 with TRBJ1-5; D is ambiguous. The CDR3 length is 17 residues. In germline, CDR1 is MDHEN, CDR2 SYDVKM. Between the trimmed V and J ends, which lost 2 bases and 7 bases, there was a span of 21 bases. CDR3 coding DNA: TGTGCCAGCAGTTTACTTGAACGGGTTCCGGGCGGACAGCCCCAGCATTTT. It is translated as CASSLLERVPGGQPQHF.

This clone came up once. J is TRBJ2-1 and V is TRBV11-2; 7 bases align to TRBD2. The V gene end was trimmed by 2 bases and the J gene end by 0 bases; junction bases not matched to a gene: 10. Germline V gives CDR1 SGHAT, CDR2 FQNNGV. The CDR3 extends over 18 amino acids. The DNA of the CDR3 is TGTGCCAGCAGCTTATTGAGCATTAGCGGGTTCTCCTACAATGAGCAGTTCTTC. Amino acid sequence: CASSLLSISGFSYNEQFF. Complete variable domain (other parts from reference TRBV11-2 and TRBJ2-1): EAGVAQSPRYKIIEKRQSVAFWCNPISGHATLYWYQQILGQGPKLLIQFQNNGVVDDSQLPKDRFSAERLKGVDSTLKIQPAKLEDSAVYLCASSLLSISGFSYNEQFFGPGTRLTVL.

V is TRBV18 and J is TRBJ1-3; 9 positions match TRBD1. Germline loops: CDR1 KGHSH, CDR2 LQKENI. J lost 0 bases, V lost 6 bases, and 18 bases had no gene match. This CDR3 is 20 amino acids long. The CDR3 sequence is CASSRTGAVTTRSSGNTIYF. CDR3 in DNA: TGTGCCAGCTCGCGGACAGGGGCCGTAACCACTAGGAGCTCTGGAAACACCATATATTTT.

In the case of this clone: Other DNA sequences in this sample translate to the same CDR3. The rearrangement joins TRBV7-3 to TRBJ2-1; D is perhaps TRBD2 (5 bases). V lost 1 base and J lost 2, with 9 bases in between. Germline V gene sequence: CDR1 SGHTA, CDR2 FQGTGA. The CDR3 runs 15 residues. The CDR3 nucleotides are TGTGCCAGCAGCTTAAGGAGCGGTGCCTACAATGAGCAGTTCTTC. It specifies CASSLRSGAYNEQFF.

This clone was counted a few times. In the same sample, other DNA sequences code for this CDR3. The gene calls are TRBV19 and TRBJ1-5, with no clear D. Germline V CDR1 and CDR2: LNHDA, SQIVND (reference sequence). V gave up 5 bases and J gave up 0 bases, with 11 bases separating them. The CDR3 loop spans 15 amino acids. The CDR3 region has the DNA TGTGCCAGTAGTCCCCTGAGGAATAGCAATCAGCCCCAGCATTTT. It is translated as CASSPLRNSNQPQHF. Using reference TRBV19 and TRBJ1-5 for the parts outside the CDR3, the full variable domain is DGGITQSPKYLFRKEGQNVTLSCEQNLNHDAMYWYRQDPGQGLRLIYYSQIVNDFQKGDIAEGYSVSREKKESFPLTVTSAQKNPTAFYLCASSPLRNSNQPQHFGDGTRLSIL.

Here the CDR3 DNA reads TGTGCCAGCAGCTTAGGGGGACTAGCGGGACCAACCGGGGAGCTGTTTTTT. Its translation: CASSLGGLAGPTGELFF. The chain is built from TRBV5-4 and TRBJ2-2, with 13 bases that match TRBD2. Per germline, CDR1 SGHNT and CDR2 YYREEE (reference sequence). The CDR3 spans 17 residues. After removal of 2 bases from V and 5 bases from J, the junction contained 6 bases not matched to a gene.

This sequence joins TRBV4-3 and TRBJ2-3, with D possibly being TRBD1 (6 bases). The CDR3 runs 17 residues. V lost 4 bases and J lost 2, with 19 bases in between. Germline V gives CDR1 LGHNA, CDR2 YSLEER. The CDR3 sequence is CASSPRTGRGFTDTQYF. Written as DNA, the CDR3 is TGCGCCAGCAGCCCCCGAACAGGCAGGGGTTTCACAGATACGCAGTATTTT.

The chain links TRBV5-5 to TRBJ1-1; 8 bases map to TRBD1. CDR3 size: 14 residues. V lost 2 bases, J lost 12 bases, and 12 bases stayed unmatched. Germline V CDR1 and CDR2: SGHKS, YYEKEE (reference sequence). CDR3 DNA: TGTGCCAGCAGCTTAAATAGTAGGACAGGGAATTCTTTCTTT. It specifies CASSLNSRTGNSFF.

The genes are TRBV28 and TRBJ1-1; a possible D gene is TRBD1 (6 bases). This CDR3 is built from 14 residues. V shed 3 bases and J shed 4 bases, with 12 bases lying between them. CDR1 is MDHEN and CDR2 is SYDVKM in the germline V gene. The CDR3 region has the DNA TGTGCCAGCAGTTTGCTGGGGGCCCCCACTGAAGCTTTCTTT. This gives the protein CASSLLGAPTEAFF.

The V and J genes are TRBV6-5 and TRBJ2-1; D unclear. Trimming left V 7 bases short and J 0 bases short, with 13 bases between. Germline CDR1 and CDR2: MNHEY and SVGAGI. The CDR3 sequence is 15 residues long. The CDR3 spells CASIQDPSSYNEQFF. CDR3 DNA: TGTGCCAGCATCCAGGACCCCTCCTCCTACAATGAGCAGTTCTTC.